This T cell receptor (beta chain) is drawn from a study of human T cells and chemical hapten exposure (dated by TCRdb to the early 2020s). Regarding the complete study: Libraries were combined into a pool for sequencing, and differences in TCR yield between samples came mainly from small differences in library volumes within the pool. Peripheral blood TCR repertoire changes were tracked in vivo in alopecia patients during primary and secondary sensitization to the hapten diphenylcyclopropenone (DPC). From each blood RNA sample, both TCR alpha and TCR beta chains were sequenced. Beyond this particular receptor, the publication reports: DPC sensitization did not change how many TCRs were above 1 in 1000 frequency, and no evidence was found of alterations in global repertoire structure. After repeated subsampling, the strength of the expansion versus patch-test correlation and the threshold at which it became significant changed.

The library was produced with 5' RACE. Sequencing was carried out with an Illumina MiSeq. Library preparation attached unique molecular identifiers to individual cDNA molecules for quantitative, reproducible TCR counting. The authors' analysis ran thus. A median of approximately 96,000 TCRs per sample was observed, with a range of 23,224 to 690,600. The Decombinator software suite was used to annotate the V, J and CDR3 of the TCR reads. Every sample was subsampled to the same number of TCRs (28,000) for the PS versus PT1 abundance plots. TCRs were defined as expanded if absent before sensitization and observed at least eight times at the 2-week time point. TCRdb ran its own pipeline on the public reads, namely fastp trimming at Q25 and MiXCR clone calling, and kept in-frame beta chains. Each record represents a unique CDR3 protein, reported with the most common genes and DNA among its rows. The V and J calls reflect TCRdb's pipeline rather than the authors' work. The sample has about 81,000 distinct CDR3 sequences on record, about 7.7% of them singletons. About 2.2% of the sample belongs to the ten largest clones.

Total RNA was extracted from unfractionated whole blood collected in Tempus Blood RNA tubes. As TCR sequencing controls, roughly five healthy volunteers were used, with blood taken at day 0, 2 weeks and 6 weeks. This clonotype occurred a few times. Its target antigen remains unknown. Nothing much larger sits one base from this clone, and base qualities are not available. This TCR came from a male donor in good health.

The CDR3 here reads CASSAGASTDTQYF. The DNA sequence is as follows: TGTGCCAGCAGTGCGGGGGCTAGCACAGATACGCAGTATTTT. The rearrangement joined TRBV6-5 to TRBJ2-3, with TRBD2 as a weak D call on 7 bases. The CDR3 spans 14 residues, from the cysteine through the phenylalanine. Of all the DNA, just the CDR3 is kept, 42 bases in frame from base 1. Taken from the germline V gene, the CDR1 and CDR2 loops are MNHEY and SVGAGI. Cut back by 5 bases and 0 bases, the V and J ends lie 9 bases apart.